The 23 T cell receptor beta chains below were found in one sample sequenced in a study of cytomegalovirus exposure and HLA in healthy donors. Method: immunoSEQ multiplex PCR; TCRdb's copy keeps in-frame clones and lacks some. The data contain about 200,000 clones, around 88% of them seen just once; the ten biggest clones take up over 2.5%. Source material: PBMCs. The receptors here all came from a young woman in good health and CMV-seronegative.

The chain couples TRBV27 to TRBJ2-1, with a tentative D call TRBD1 (5 bases). The CDR3 length is 16 residues. V was pared by 2 bases and J by 6 bases, with 17 bases between. Germline CDR1 MNHEY, CDR2 SMNVEV (reference sequence). CDR3 DNA sequence: TGTGCCAGCAGTTTAAATGTCAGGGTGAACTTCAATGAGCAGTTCTTC. The encoded protein is CASSLNVRVNFNEQFF.

This chain joins TRBV19 and TRBJ2-7; 12 positions match TRBD2. Germline V gene sequence: CDR1 LNHDA, CDR2 SQIVND (reference sequence). This CDR3 is built from 14 residues. Losses at the gene ends were 6 bases for V and 5 bases for J; bases not matched to a gene: 5. The CDR3 coding sequence is TGTGCCAGTAGCGGACTAGCGGGATTGGACGAGCAGTACTTC. The encoded protein is CASSGLAGLDEQYF.

The chain carries TRBV28 and TRBJ1-2; a possible D gene is TRBD1 (5 bases). V lost 8 bases to trimming and J lost 2 bases, with 18 bases between them. This CDR3 contains 15 residues. The V gene's germline CDR1 is MDHEN and CDR2 SYDVKM. CDR3 sequence (DNA): TGTGCCAGCCGCAGTGGGGCAGGGAAGAACTATGGCTACACCTTC. The encoded protein is CASRSGAGKNYGYTF.

The chain has TRBV6-6 and TRBJ2-7; TRBD1 aligns across 7 bases. J was trimmed by 2 bases and V by 6 bases; bases with no gene match: 10. Germline CDR1 MNHNY, CDR2 SVGAGI (reference sequence). The CDR3 sequence is 15 residues long. DNA of the CDR3: TGTGCCAGCAGCGGGACCGGGACAGTCCCCTACGAGCAGTACTTC. This encodes CASSGTGTVPYEQYF.

This chain links TRBV2 with TRBJ1-5, with D maybe TRBD1 (5 bases). The germline V gene encodes CDR1 SNHLY and CDR2 FYNNEI. Trimming took off 8 bases at V and 1 base at J, with 15 bases between the two ends. The CDR3 covers 15 residues. CDR3: CASGPRVGSNQPQHF. CDR3 nucleotides: TGTGCCAGCGGACCCAGGGTGGGGAGCAATCAGCCCCAGCATTTT.

The CDR3 bases are TGTGCCAGCAGTAGGGGACAGTCTAGCACAGATACGCAGTATTTT. Protein sequence: CASSRGQSSTDTQYF. V is TRBV6-5 and J is TRBJ2-3; 7 bases are shared with TRBD1. The CDR3 spans 15 residues. Germline lookup yields CDR1 MNHEY and CDR2 SVGAGI. Germline trimming cut 5 bases from V and 0 bases from J; bases unmatched to any gene: 5.

The chain couples TRBV6-8 to TRBJ2-4; 11 nucleotides match TRBD2. The CDR3 spans 17 residues. Germline V gene lookup returns CDR1 MNHGY and CDR2 SAAAGT. V lost 0 bases and J lost 0; bases outside the gene matches: 1. This chain's CDR3 is CASSYSGLAGAKNIQYF. CDR3 nucleotide sequence: TGTGCCAGCAGTTACTCCGGACTAGCGGGAGCCAAAAACATTCAGTACTTC.

The chain couples TRBV9 to TRBJ1-4, with D uncertain. Deletions cut 3 bases from V and 7 bases from J, with 13 bases between. Germline V gene data show CDR1 as SGDLS and CDR2 as YYNGEE. CDR3 size: 14 residues. The CDR3 coding sequence is TGTGCCAGCAGCGACACCGGTGGAGGTGAAAAACTGTTTTTT. It is translated as CASSDTGGGEKLFF.

The V call is TRBV5-4, the J call TRBJ2-1; TRBD2 matches at 12 bases. V shed 2 bases, J shed 12 bases, and the junction held 6 bases outside the gene matches. Germline CDR1 and CDR2: SGHNT and YYREEE (reference sequence). The CDR3 consists of 14 residues. The DNA of the CDR3 is TGTGCCAGCAGCTTTTGGGGACTAGCGGGTGGGCAGTTCTTC. Its translation: CASSFWGLAGGQFF.

V is TRBV13 and J is TRBJ2-7, with 7 bases aligning to TRBD1. Looked up from germline, CDR1 is PRHDT and CDR2 is FYEKMQ (reference sequence). Trimming removed 4 bases from V and 2 bases from J; junction bases left unmatched: 8. The length of the CDR3 is 15 residues. The CDR3 reads CASSSRDSYTYEQYF. The CDR3 DNA reads as TGTGCCAGCAGCTCACGGGACAGCTATACCTACGAGCAGTACTTC.

J is TRBJ1-2 and V is TRBV5-1, with 7 nucleotides matching TRBD1. This CDR3 contains 15 residues. J lost 8 bases, V lost 0 bases, and 10 bases had no gene match. Germline loops: CDR1 SGHRS, CDR2 YFSETQ. CDR3 sequence (DNA): TGCGCCAGCAGCTTGGGACAGGGTATCACCGACGGCTACACCTTC. Translated: CASSLGQGITDGYTF.

This clone was picked up one time. The chain carries TRBV6-4 and TRBJ2-1, with unresolved D. The germline V gene has CDR1 MRHNA and CDR2 SNTAGT. The CDR3 is 12 amino acids. V lost 4 bases and J 9 bases, leaving 10 bases between the germline ends. The CDR3 loop is CASSGADGEQFF. DNA for the CDR3: TGTGCCAGCAGTGGGGCAGACGGTGAGCAGTTCTTC.

V and J are TRBV5-6 and TRBJ1-4; a weak D match, TRBD1 (5 bases). V was shortened by 0 bases and J by 4 bases, with 7 bases between the two germline ends. CDR1 and CDR2 from the germline V gene are SGHDT and YYEEEE. CDR3 length: 14 residues. The CDR3 region is CASSLGQFNEKLFF. CDR3 sequence (DNA): TGTGCCAGCAGCTTGGGACAGTTTAATGAAAAACTGTTTTTT.

In its sample, this clone was seen a few times. The rearrangement links TRBV4-2 to TRBJ1-3; D unresolved. This CDR3 comprises 17 residues. Germline V gene sequence: CDR1 LGHNA, CDR2 YNFKEQ. Trimming left V 2 bases short and J 0 bases short, with 14 bases between. CDR3 nucleotides: TGTGCCAGCAGCCAACCAACCAAGCGGAGCTCTGGAAACACCATATATTTT. It codes for CASSQPTKRSSGNTIYF.

The chain is built from TRBV7-3 and TRBJ2-1, with 7 bases identical to TRBD2. In germline, CDR1 is SGHTA, CDR2 FQGTGA. The CDR3 length is 15 residues. Trimming cost V 4 bases and J 2 bases; bases outside gene matches: 5. The CDR3 loop is CASSSAGRAYNEQFF. DNA of the CDR3: TGTGCCAGCAGCTCCGCGGGGAGGGCCTACAATGAGCAGTTCTTC.

Only one count was recorded for this clone. The chain couples TRBV10-1 to TRBJ2-7, with 10 nucleotides matching TRBD1. Germline lookup yields CDR1 WNHNN and CDR2 SYGVQD (reference sequence). The CDR3 length is 14 residues. J was trimmed by 2 bases and V by 5 bases; bases with no gene match: 3. The CDR3 here is CASSTGTGAYEQYF. CDR3 nucleotide sequence: TGCGCCAGCAGTACCGGGACAGGGGCCTACGAGCAGTACTTC.

The chain carries TRBV7-9 and TRBJ2-1; D is perhaps TRBD2 (6 bases). The germline V gene encodes CDR1 SEHNR and CDR2 FQNEAQ (reference sequence). The CDR3 loop spans 18 amino acids. Trimming removed 1 base at V and 3 bases at J, with 19 bases between. This CDR3 reads CASSLGNRLGGLYNEQFF. Here the CDR3 DNA reads TGTGCCAGCAGCTTAGGCAACAGGCTAGGAGGGCTCTACAATGAGCAGTTCTTC.

J is TRBJ2-7 and V is TRBV28; 7 bases match TRBD2. This CDR3 is 15 amino acids long. The germline gives CDR1 MDHEN, CDR2 SYDVKM. V lost 1 base to trimming and J lost 3 bases; unmatched junction nucleotides: 6. As DNA, the CDR3 is TGTGCCAGCAGTTTATTTGGCGCGGGAGACTACGAGCAGTACTTC. Its protein is CASSLFGAGDYEQYF.

The chain is built from TRBV27 and TRBJ2-3; 12 nucleotides line up with TRBD2. CDR3 size: 17 residues. V shed 5 bases and J 5 bases; nucleotides not matched to a gene: 11. Germline CDR1 and CDR2: MNHEY and SMNVEV (reference sequence). The CDR3 DNA is TGTGCCAGCAGTCCTTATCGACTAGCGGGAGCGGAAGATACGCAGTATTTT. It is translated as CASSPYRLAGAEDTQYF.

Here the CDR3 DNA reads TGTGCCAGCAGTTTAAGGCGGGGAAACACCGGGGAGCTGTTTTTT. Translation: CASSLRRGNTGELFF. V is TRBV27 and J is TRBJ2-2, with TRBD2 as a possible D gene (6 bases). CDR3 length equals 15 residues. CDR1 and CDR2 (germline): MNHEY, SMNVEV (reference sequence). Deletions cut 2 bases from V and 2 bases from J, with 9 bases between.

This clone was seen only a few times. The chain recombines TRBV7-9 with TRBJ2-7; TRBD2 aligns across 8 bases. The CDR3 runs to 15 residues. Trimming removed 4 bases from V and 7 bases from J; junction bases left unmatched: 12. Per germline, CDR1 SEHNR and CDR2 FQNEAQ (reference sequence). Here the CDR3 DNA reads TGTGCCAGCAGCTCGACTTTAGCGGGGCCGGGTGAGCAGTACTTC. It codes for CASSSTLAGPGEQYF.

The chain combines TRBV7-9 with TRBJ1-1, with no clear D. CDR1 is SEHNR, CDR2 FQNEAQ, per germline (reference sequence). V dropped 5 bases and J dropped 1 base, with 14 bases sitting between them. CDR3 length: 15 amino acids. In DNA, the CDR3 is TGTGCCAGCAGCCGGACTATTCATGGGAACACTGAAGCTTTCTTT. It specifies CASSRTIHGNTEAFF.

The rearrangement joins TRBV27 to TRBJ1-1, with 9 positions matching TRBD1. Germline assignment: CDR1 MNHEY and CDR2 SMNVEV (reference sequence). V dropped 4 bases and J dropped 7; count of bases not matched to a gene: 4. The CDR3 has 13 residues. The CDR3 region is CASSWTGVGEAFF. CDR3 coding DNA: TGTGCCAGCAGTTGGACAGGGGTCGGTGAAGCTTTCTTT.